This passage covers 14 T cell receptor beta chains from one sample sequenced in a study of lymphopenia after photon versus proton radiotherapy. The data were produced by immunoSEQ multiplex PCR, yet TCRdb's version contains in-frame clones alone and is incomplete. The sample has under 75,000 clones; less than 95% are singletons. The sequences come from peripheral blood, collected from a patient treated with photon-based radiotherapy. These receptors originate from a woman aged 35 to 49 with cholangiocarcinoma.

The chain links TRBV29-1 to TRBJ2-1; TRBD1 matches 9 bases. Per the germline V gene, CDR1 is SQVTM and CDR2 is ANQGSEA. The ends lost 7 bases at V and 0 bases at J; junction bases unmatched: 13. CDR3 length: 17 amino acids. The CDR3, as DNA: TGCAGCGGCCGGGACAGGGCCCACACGAGCTCCTACAATGAGCAGTTCTTC. Residues: CSGRDRAHTSSYNEQFF.

The chain has TRBV5-1 and TRBJ1-2, with D tentatively TRBD1 (5 bases). Trimming took off 4 bases at V and 8 bases at J, with 18 bases between the two ends. The CDR3 length is 14 residues. Germline loops: CDR1 SGHRS, CDR2 YFSETQ. CDR3 sequence: CASSRADSSYGYTF. The CDR3 DNA follows: TGCGCCAGCAGCCGTGCAGACAGTTCCTACGGCTACACCTTC.

The chain recombines TRBV2 with TRBJ2-1, with 7 bases fitting TRBD1. The CDR3 spans 13 residues. V lost 4 bases to trimming and J lost 3 bases; unmatched junction nucleotides: 0. Germline V CDR1 and CDR2: SNHLY, FYNNEI. CDR3 protein: CASSGQGYNEQFF. CDR3 nucleotide sequence: TGTGCCAGCAGTGGACAGGGCTACAATGAGCAGTTCTTC. The entire variable domain, with the rest obtained from reference TRBV2 and TRBJ2-1, is as follows: EPEVTQTPSHQVTQMGQEVILRCVPISNHLYFYWYRQILGQKVEFLVSFYNNEISEKSEIFDDQFSVERPDGSNFTLKIRSTKLEDSAMYFCASSGQGYNEQFFGPGTRLTVL.

The chain recombines TRBV27 with TRBJ1-4; 8 positions match TRBD1. V trimming: 7 bases; J trimming: 0 bases; junction bases outside the gene matches: 13. CDR3 length: 18 amino acids. Germline V gene sequence: CDR1 MNHEY, CDR2 SMNVEV (reference sequence). CDR3: CASTKDRASRATNEKLFF. CDR3 nucleotide sequence: TGTGCCAGCACTAAGGACAGGGCGTCCCGCGCAACTAATGAAAAACTGTTTTTT.

This clone was picked up a small number of times. J is TRBJ1-6 and V is TRBV5-1, with 11 bases identical to TRBD1. This CDR3 is built from 16 residues. V lost 0 bases and J lost 9; bases outside the gene matches: 5. Germline loops: CDR1 SGHRS, CDR2 YFSETQ. CDR3 sequence reads: CASSLDGQGASSPLHF. The CDR3 nucleotides are TGCGCCAGCAGCTTGGATGGACAGGGGGCTAGTTCACCCCTCCACTTT.

The rearrangement links TRBV10-2 to TRBJ2-3; D not resolved. The CDR3 totals 15 residues. Germline CDR1 WSHSY, CDR2 SAAADI. V lost 6 bases and J lost 0, with 13 bases in between. The CDR3 spells CASSMTGSSTDTQYF. The DNA of the CDR3 is TGCGCCAGCAGCATGACTGGATCTAGCACAGATACGCAGTATTTT.

V usage is TRBV28 and J usage is TRBJ1-5; tentatively, D is TRBD1 (5 bases). Germline CDR1 is MDHEN and CDR2 is SYDVKM. The CDR3 totals 15 residues. Trimming took off 3 bases at V and 2 bases at J, with 11 bases between the two ends. The CDR3 coding sequence is TGTGCCAGCAGTTTGGGGCAGAGGGGCAATCAGCCCCAGCATTTT. It codes for CASSLGQRGNQPQHF.

The chain uses TRBV6-4 and TRBJ1-1, with D possibly TRBD1 on 5 matching bases. V was pared by 6 bases and J by 7 bases, with 12 bases between. This CDR3 spans 12 amino acids. CDR1 is MRHNA and CDR2 is SNTAGT in the germline V gene. CDR3 DNA: TGTGCCAGCAGCCAAGGGGACGGTGAAGCTTTCTTT. Its protein product is CASSQGDGEAFF.

The genes are TRBV9 and TRBJ2-1, with 7 bases identical to TRBD2. The CDR3 is made up of 15 amino acids. Trimming removed 1 base from V and 0 bases from J; junction bases left unmatched: 1. The V gene's germline CDR1 is SGDLS and CDR2 YYNGEE. CDR3 nucleotides: TGTGCCAGCAGCGTAAGCGGGACCTCCTACAATGAGCAGTTCTTC. This encodes CASSVSGTSYNEQFF.

J is TRBJ1-1 and V is TRBV2, with D unclear. There are 16 residues in the CDR3. The V gene's germline CDR1 is SNHLY and CDR2 FYNNEI. V lost 4 bases, J lost 0 bases, and 15 bases lay in between. The CDR3 DNA reads as TGTGCCAGCAGTGTTGCCAGAATCTCCATGAACACTGAAGCTTTCTTT. This encodes CASSVARISMNTEAFF.

The chain couples TRBV25-1 to TRBJ1-2; TRBD1 matches 11 bases. V was clipped by 6 bases and J by 8 bases; unmatched bases: 8. Germline V gives CDR1 MGHDK, CDR2 SYGVNS. The CDR3 is 14 residues long. In nucleotides, the CDR3 is TGTGCCAGCAGGCCCACGGACAGGGGGCTCGGCTACACCTTC. It encodes CASRPTDRGLGYTF.

The rearrangement links TRBV6-1 to TRBJ2-2; D is unclear. CDR1 and CDR2 (germline): MNHNS, SASEGT. This CDR3 is 14 amino acids long. V was clipped by 7 bases and J by 3 bases, with 12 bases between them. This CDR3 is CASIKTRDTGELFF. In DNA form, the CDR3 reads TGTGCCAGCATTAAGACCCGGGACACCGGGGAGCTGTTTTTT.

This sequence joins TRBV21-1 and TRBJ1-2. TRBV21-1 is a pseudogene. The CDR3 covers 15 residues. Here the CDR3 reads CASSPHQEAFGGYTF. The CDR3 coding sequence is TGTGCCAGCAGCCCCCACCAAGAGGCGTTCGGAGGCTACACCTTC.

This chain connects TRBV6-6 to TRBJ2-7, with TRBD2 matching 9 bases. Germline trimming cut 4 bases from V and 2 bases from J; bases unmatched to any gene: 3. CDR3 size: 14 residues. The germline gives CDR1 MNHNY, CDR2 SVGAGI (reference sequence). The CDR3 region is CASSSGLAPYEQYF. The CDR3, as DNA: TGTGCCAGCAGTTCGGGACTAGCCCCCTACGAGCAGTACTTC.